The 14 T cell receptor beta chains below come from one sample, sequenced in a study of post-analysis software for immune sequencing data. For these receptors, no antigen is known. General observations from the study: Comparison of patients with controls showed 4 to 6 TRBV segments more frequent in patients, TRBV5-6, TRBV5-1 and TRBV20-1 among them.

The authors incorporated unique molecular identifiers into the TCR beta cDNA libraries. Each CDR3 protein gets one entry after TCRdb re-called the PCR reads with MiXCR. The table has 550,000 to 700,000 distinct CDR3 sequences, 44% seen once; the top ten hold more than 1.5%. Material for sequencing was blood. Receptors were obtained from a girl aged 10-17 years with multiple sclerosis.

A single count supports this clonotype. The CDR3 loop is CSARDGLAGVHNEQFF. CDR3 in DNA: TGCAGTGCTAGAGATGGGTTAGCGGGGGTGCACAATGAGCAGTTCTTC. This chain links TRBV20-1 with TRBJ2-1; 9 bases map to TRBD2. Germline lookup yields CDR1 DFQATT and CDR2 SNEGSKA (reference sequence). The length of the CDR3 is 16 residues. Losses at the gene ends were 0 bases for V and 5 bases for J; bases not matched to a gene: 8.

The J gene is TRBJ2-1, the V gene TRBV20-1, with TRBD2 matching over 10 bases. CDR1 is DFQATT and CDR2 is SNEGSKA in the germline V gene (reference sequence). Trimming took 3 bases from V and 1 from J; bases not matched to a gene: 9. CDR3 length: 17 amino acids. The CDR3: CSARDLGLAESYNEQFF. In DNA form, the CDR3 reads TGCAGTGCTAGGGACTTAGGACTAGCGGAATCCTACAATGAGCAGTTCTTC.

This chain uses TRBV5-1 with TRBJ1-2, with D perhaps matching TRBD1 (5 bases). Looked up from germline, CDR1 is SGHRS and CDR2 is YFSETQ. V shed 4 bases and J shed 8 bases, with 18 bases lying between them. CDR3 size: 14 residues. As DNA, the CDR3 is TGCGCCAGCAGCCCAGGGACCGCGGTGGGGGGCTACACCTTC. It specifies CASSPGTAVGGYTF.

The CDR3 DNA reads as TGCAGCGGACCGGGACAGGGGAGGTGTAGCAATCAGCCCCAGCATTTT. It yields the protein CSGPGQGRCSNQPQHF. The chain couples TRBV29-1 to TRBJ1-5; 10 bases line up with TRBD1. The CDR3 has 16 residues. CDR1 and CDR2 (germline): SQVTM, ANQGSEA. The V and J ends lost 7 bases and 0 bases, in that order; junction bases with no gene match: 9.

This clonotype was seen a handful of times. J is TRBJ2-1 and V is TRBV7-9; the D gene is possibly TRBD2 (6 bases). The CDR3 covers 12 residues. The V end lost 3 bases, the J end lost 8 bases, and 8 bases lay between the germline ends. Germline CDR1 SEHNR, CDR2 FQNEAQ (reference sequence). CDR3 amino acids: CASSLASDEQFF. Written as DNA, the CDR3 is TGTGCCAGCAGCTTGGCTAGCGATGAGCAGTTCTTC.

The rearrangement links TRBV12-3 or TRBV12-4 to TRBJ2-6; D gene uncertain. V was trimmed by 10 bases and J by 0 bases, leaving 10 bases between them. The CDR3 covers 14 residues. The CDR3 is CAIKFSSGANVLTF. As DNA, the CDR3 is TGTGCCATCAAGTTTAGCTCTGGGGCCAACGTCCTGACTTTC.

The chain is built from TRBV28 and TRBJ2-7; no clear D gene. Germline CDR1 reads MDHEN; CDR2 reads SYDVKM. This CDR3 comprises 13 residues. V gave up 4 bases and J gave up 2 bases, with 9 bases separating them. The CDR3 DNA follows: TGTGCCAGCAGTTCCGAATACCCCTACGAGCAGTACTTC. It is translated as CASSSEYPYEQYF.

The chain recombines TRBV5-1 with TRBJ1-4; possible D gene TRBD1, 6 bases. Deletions cut 4 bases from V and 6 bases from J, with 13 bases between. The CDR3 runs 14 residues. Germline V gene sequence: CDR1 SGHRS, CDR2 YFSETQ. The CDR3 nucleotides are TGCGCCAGCAGCCCCGGAGGGGGGGATGAAAAACTGTTTTTT. It yields the protein CASSPGGGDEKLFF. The variable domain in full, completed from reference TRBV5-1 and TRBJ1-4, reads KAGVTQTPRYLIKTRGQQVTLSCSPISGHRSVSWYQQTPGQGLQFLFEYFSETQRNKGNFPGRFSGRQFSNSRSEMNVSTLELGDSALYLCASSPGGGDEKLFFGSGTQLSVL.

The chain uses TRBV5-1 and TRBJ2-7, with D uncertain. This CDR3 comprises 14 residues. Trimming left V 0 bases short and J 2 bases short, with 9 bases between. Germline V CDR1 and CDR2: SGHRS, YFSETQ. Here the CDR3 reads CASSLGHGPYEQYF. CDR3 coding DNA: TGCGCCAGCAGCTTGGGCCATGGACCCTACGAGCAGTACTTC.

The rearrangement joins TRBV12-3 or TRBV12-4 to TRBJ1-2; TRBD1 agrees at 7 bases. The CDR3 is made up of 13 amino acids. V shed 7 bases and J 7 bases; nucleotides not matched to a gene: 9. This CDR3 reads CASNYAGGSGYTF. CDR3 in DNA: TGTGCCAGCAACTACGCAGGGGGATCTGGCTACACCTTC.

This chain uses TRBV24-1 with TRBJ2-4; D remains ambiguous. Per germline, CDR1 KGHDR and CDR2 SFDVKD. The CDR3 length is 11 residues. Trimming cost V 5 bases and J 13 bases, with 11 bases left between them. Here the CDR3 reads CATSGRVEQYF. DNA of the CDR3: TGTGCCACCAGTGGCCGCGTTGAGCAGTACTTC.

The genes are TRBV30 and TRBJ2-7, with D maybe TRBD2 (6 bases). The CDR3 is 14 amino acids. CDR1 is GTSNPN, CDR2 SVGIG, per germline (reference sequence). V lost 5 bases and J 5 bases, leaving 19 bases between the germline ends. In DNA form, the CDR3 reads TGTGCCTGGGCTCTGGGCGGGAACACCCACGAGCAGTACTTC. This gives the protein CAWALGGNTHEQYF.

This clonotype was recorded a few times. The V gene is TRBV20-1, the J gene TRBJ2-1; TRBD2 aligns across 11 bases. CDR1 and CDR2 (germline): DFQATT, SNEGSKA (reference sequence). V was pared by 0 bases and J by 4 bases, with 2 bases of the junction left unmatched. The CDR3 runs to 15 residues. The chain's CDR3 is CSARELAGGYNEQFF. DNA of the CDR3: TGCAGTGCTAGAGAGCTAGCGGGGGGATACAATGAGCAGTTCTTC.

This clonotype was seen only a few times. The V gene is TRBV12-3 or TRBV12-4, the J gene TRBJ2-7; the D gene could be TRBD1 or TRBD2 (5 bases each). The last part of the DNA fits TRBJ2-5 better; the J call may be wrong. This CDR3 region has 14 residues. The CDR3 coding sequence is TGTGCCAGCAGTTTTGGGGCAGGGAGAGAGACCCAGTACTTC. Its translation is CASSFGAGRETQYF.